This T cell receptor (beta chain) was documented in a study of neurological immune-mediated disorders. TCRdb re-called the 5' RACE reads with MiXCR, one entry per CDR3 protein. Among tens of thousands of distinct CDR3 sequences listed, 13% were seen once. The germline CDR1 and CDR2 sequences are LNHNV and YYDKDF (reference sequence). V lost 4 bases, J lost 0 bases, and 11 bases lay in between. This CDR3 has 15 residues. The time point was: longitudinal time-point 3. This clonotype was counted ten times or more. The rearrangement links TRBV15 to TRBJ2-3; maybe TRBD2 (5 bases). This receptor was taken from a man aged 25-45 years in good health. The source material was PBMCs. CDR3 in DNA: TGTGCCACCAGCAAGAAACGGGATAGCACAGATACGCAGTATTTT. It codes for CATSKKRDSTDTQYF.